Reported below is one TCR beta chain. This sample was taken from a study of T cell changes during pregnancy in multiple sclerosis. Assay: immunoSEQ multiplex PCR; the TCRdb copy retains only in-frame clones and omits some. Of about 59,000 clones listed, around 94% are singletons. Deletions cut 2 bases from V and 7 bases from J, with 15 bases between. Germline V gene lookup returns CDR1 SGHDN and CDR2 FVKESK. The CDR3 length is 15 residues. The receptor was isolated from a female donor with multiple sclerosis, enrolled in a pregnancy study. The sample was CD8+ T cells from peripheral blood mononuclear cells, taken after pregnancy. The chain couples TRBV14 to TRBJ2-1, with D perhaps TRBD1 (6 bases). The CDR3 loop is CASSQQGLMANEQFF. The CDR3 nucleotides are TGTGCCAGCAGCCAACAGGGGCTGATGGCTAATGAGCAGTTCTTC.